This TCR beta chain was captured by sequencing in a study of tumor-infiltrating lymphocytes in oesophageal squamous cell carcinoma. Comments on this clonotype: The conserved closing phenylalanine or tryptophan is absent in this CDR3, likely reflecting a read error. No DNA is shown, since the ends of the CDR3 on it are uncertain; the CDR3 is the one TCRdb lists.

TCRdb passed the PCR reads through MiXCR, listing each CDR3 protein once. The table has 15,000 or so distinct CDR3 sequences, over 50% seen once. Termini included, the CDR3 measures 17 amino acids. Germline V gene lookup returns CDR1 SEHNR and CDR2 FQNEAQ (reference sequence). Material for sequencing was esophageal tumor tissue. The chain has TRBV7-9 and TRBJ2-6; TRBD1 is the table's D call, not checked against the DNA. The sequence derives from a female donor with esophageal squamous cell carcinoma. The CDR3: CASREGGLAKNIQYFGA.